This T cell receptor beta chain was captured by sequencing in a study of neurological immune-mediated disorders. Over 180 million TCR-beta sequences (from 15-18 subjects) were yielded by each sequencing run. One entry per CDR3 protein results from TCRdb running MiXCR on the 5' RACE reads. Counted here are 120,000 or so distinct CDR3 sequences, 3% to 3.5% occurring once; the ten biggest clones make up 1% to 1.5%. This clonotype appeared many times. Its target is not known. The unsorted libraries were prepared from 2 million PBMCs (stored at -80 C). This CDR3 has 12 amino acids. Trimming removed 7 bases from V and 5 bases from J, with 12 bases in between. Germline V gives CDR1 SQVTM, CDR2 ANQGSEA. Study observations and caveats: HTLV-1-associated myelopathy had the most TCR clonal expansion, and multiple sclerosis had the least, less than healthy controls. Expanded clones shared no identical CDR3 amino acid sequences across subjects, which suggested private TCR-beta repertoires in all groups.

The V gene is TRBV29-1, the J gene TRBJ2-1, with D perhaps matching TRBD1 (5 bases). The sequence was obtained from a woman in her thirties with multiple sclerosis. Sequencing was carried out using PBMCs. The CDR3 coding sequence is TGCAGCGCCCTTCAGGGCCACAATGAGCAGTTCTTC. Translated: CSALQGHNEQFF.